The 11 T cell receptor beta chains below were found in one sample sequenced in a study of Graves' ophthalmopathy and Graves' hyperthyroidism. Transcripts of RNA were the source for amplifying TCR beta CDR3 regions. An opening RT-PCR round employed HTBI primers and preceded a second-round multiplex PCR. TCRdb passed the multiplex PCR reads through MiXCR, listing each CDR3 protein once. The table shows roughly 1.1 million distinct CDR3 sequences, with approximately 35% occurring only once. The sequenced material came from peripheral blood or thyroid tissue (not recorded which). The receptor set was obtained from an adult man with Graves' hyperthyroidism.

V is TRBV24-1 and J is TRBJ1-1; 7 bases map to TRBD1. Germline V gives CDR1 KGHDR, CDR2 SFDVKD. CDR3 size: 11 residues. V was pared by 10 bases and J by 11 bases, with 9 bases of the junction left unmatched. The CDR3 region is CATERQGLAFF. In nucleotides, the CDR3 is TGTGCCACTGAAAGACAGGGTTTGGCTTTCTTT.

This clonotype was found many times. The chain carries TRBV10-3 and TRBJ2-2; 8 nucleotides align to TRBD2. The CDR3 is 14 residues long. The trim removed 8 bases at V and 7 bases at J, leaving 9 bases unmatched. CDR1 is ENHRY, CDR2 SYGVKD, per germline. For the CDR3, the DNA is TGTGCCATCTTGAGCAGCGGGGGTAACGGGGAGCTGTTTTTT. Translated, it gives CAILSSGGNGELFF.

The V gene is TRBV6-2 or TRBV6-3, the J gene TRBJ1-5; 11 bases line up with TRBD1. The CDR3 consists of 14 residues. V gave up 6 bases and J gave up 12 bases; unmatched junction bases: 10. CDR1 and CDR2 (germline): MNHEY, SVGEGT. CDR3 DNA sequence: TGTGCCAGCAGCCTGGGACAGGGGGTCGGCCTCCAGCATTTT. Translation: CASSLGQGVGLQHF.

The chain couples TRBV29-1 to TRBJ2-5, with 8 bases fitting TRBD1. The germline gives CDR1 SQVTM, CDR2 ANQGSEA. The CDR3 spans 14 residues. Trimming at V came to 5 bases and at J to 9 bases, leaving 14 bases not matched to a gene. The CDR3 DNA sequence: TGCAGCGTTCAACCGCAGGGGGCAGGGCAGCCCCAGTACTTC. It is translated as CSVQPQGAGQPQYF.

CDR3 protein: CASSSSNVPTEAFF. The CDR3 nucleotides are TGTGCCAGCAGCTCCTCGAATGTTCCTACTGAAGCTTTCTTT. The chain is built from TRBV7-2 and TRBJ1-1, with D unresolved. Germline values: CDR1 SGHTA, CDR2 FQGNSA. CDR3 length: 14 residues. The germline V and J ends were trimmed by 4 bases and 5 bases, with 14 bases remaining between them.

CDR3: CSVEDLWGNTEAFF. In DNA, the CDR3 is TGCAGCGTTGAAGATCTCTGGGGGAACACTGAAGCTTTCTTT. The genes are TRBV29-1 and TRBJ1-1; D unresolved. Looked up from germline, CDR1 is SQVTM and CDR2 is ANQGSEA. Trimming cost V 0 bases and J 1 base, with 9 bases left between them. There are 14 residues in the CDR3.

This clonotype has ten or more counts. The chain links TRBV4-1 to TRBJ1-1; D not certain. The CDR3 covers 12 residues. V lost 3 bases to trimming and J lost 7 bases, with 9 bases between them. Germline lookup yields CDR1 MGHRA and CDR2 YSYEKL. The CDR3 bases are TGCGCCAGCAGCCAGAAAGGGTTTGAAGCTTTCTTT. This encodes CASSQKGFEAFF.

This chain's CDR3 is CASSLIRDLRNSPLHF. The CDR3 coding sequence is TGTGCCAGCAGCTTGATCAGGGACTTACGGAATTCACCCCTCCACTTT. The gene calls are TRBV7-2 and TRBJ1-6; tentative D call: TRBD1 (5 bases). The CDR3 sequence is 16 residues long. V was shortened by 3 bases and J by 7 bases, with 16 bases between the two germline ends. Germline V gene lookup returns CDR1 SGHTA and CDR2 FQGNSA.

The J gene is TRBJ1-2, the V gene TRBV15; TRBD1 matches at 8 bases. V lost 8 bases to trimming and J lost 3 bases; unmatched junction nucleotides: 2. The CDR3 totals 12 residues. Germline V gene data show CDR1 as LNHNV and CDR2 as YYDKDF (reference sequence). The DNA for the CDR3 is TGTGCCACCGGGACAGGACACTATGGCTACACCTTC. It translates to CATGTGHYGYTF.

This clonotype came up once. The chain carries TRBV25-1 and TRBJ1-6; a weak D match, TRBD1 (5 bases). The V end lost 5 bases, the J end lost 10 bases, and 18 bases lay between the germline ends. The CDR3 has 15 residues. Germline V gene data show CDR1 as MGHDK and CDR2 as SYGVNS. CDR3 sequence reads: CASSHGGGRESPLHF. CDR3 DNA sequence: TGTGCCAGCAGTCACGGGGGGGGTCGGGAATCACCCCTCCACTTT. Full variable domain (rest looked up from reference TRBV25-1 and TRBJ1-6): EADIYQTPRYLVIGTGKKITLECSQTMGHDKMYWYQQDPGMELHLIHYSYGVNSTEKGDLSSESTVSRIRTEHFPLTLESARPSHTSQYLCASSHGGGRESPLHFGNGTRLTVT.

There are many counts of this clonotype. The V gene is TRBV29-1, the J gene TRBJ2-7, with 7 positions matching TRBD2. Germline-derived CDR1 and CDR2 are SQVTM and ANQGSEA. V lost 4 bases and J lost 4; bases outside the gene matches: 10. This CDR3 is built from 14 residues. CDR3 region: CSVVVSGKGYEQYF. Here the CDR3 DNA reads TGCAGCGTTGTGGTGAGCGGGAAAGGGTACGAGCAGTACTTC.